One and the same sample provided the 8 T cell receptor beta chains below, sequenced in a study of cytomegalovirus exposure and HLA in healthy donors. The PCR used 60 Vbeta and 13 Jbeta primers. Method: immunoSEQ multiplex PCR; TCRdb's copy keeps in-frame clones and lacks some. The sample shows approximately 110,000 clones, about 82% of them seen only once. Sequencing was done on a sample of PBMCs. Source of these receptors: a man between 50 and 59 years old in good health and CMV-seronegative.

The rearrangement links TRBV5-1 to TRBJ1-5; 8 nucleotides match TRBD1. V was clipped by 0 bases and J by 3 bases; unmatched bases: 2. The CDR3 contains 15 residues. The germline gives CDR1 SGHRS, CDR2 YFSETQ. CDR3 in DNA: TGCGCCAGCAGCTTGGGGACAGGGTTCAATCAGCCCCAGCATTTT. The encoded protein is CASSLGTGFNQPQHF.

The chain is built from TRBV5-1 and TRBJ2-3; D may be TRBD2 (6 bases). The V gene's germline CDR1 is SGHRS and CDR2 YFSETQ. CDR3 length: 14 amino acids. V was clipped by 1 base and J by 5 bases, with 11 bases between them. DNA of the CDR3: TGCGCCAGCAGCTTGAGACTAGGGGAAGATACGCAGTATTTT. It yields the protein CASSLRLGEDTQYF.

The V call is TRBV5-1, the J call TRBJ2-7; TRBD1 matches at 9 bases. Germline V gene sequence: CDR1 SGHRS, CDR2 YFSETQ. The J segment lost 3 bases and the V segment lost 0 bases, leaving 1 base of the junction unmatched. The CDR3 runs to 14 residues. CDR3 sequence reads: CASSLVDRGYEQYF. The DNA of the CDR3 is TGCGCCAGCAGCTTGGTGGACAGGGGCTACGAGCAGTACTTC.

J is TRBJ1-6 and V is TRBV19; D not resolved. V lost 2 bases and J 9 bases, leaving 14 bases between the germline ends. The germline CDR1 and CDR2 sequences are LNHDA and SQIVND (reference sequence). This CDR3 spans 15 amino acids. The CDR3 is CASSIKRGAGSPLHF. The CDR3 DNA reads as TGTGCCAGTAGTATAAAGCGGGGTGCTGGTTCACCCCTCCACTTT.

This chain links TRBV1 with TRBJ2-1; the table's TRBD2 call for D was not verified on the DNA. TRBV1 is a pseudogene. The CDR3 is made up of 17 amino acids. Here the CDR3 reads CTSSRSAGTPNASEQFF. The CDR3 DNA is TGCACCAGCAGCCGATCTGCCGGGACTCCCAATGCTTCTGAGCAGTTCTTC.

This chain connects TRBV7-9 to TRBJ2-5, with D possibly being TRBD2 (6 bases). The CDR3 covers 15 residues. Germline V gives CDR1 SEHNR, CDR2 FQNEAQ (reference sequence). V was shortened by 5 bases and J by 5 bases, with 18 bases between the two germline ends. Here the CDR3 reads CASSGKTSLRETQYF. CDR3 sequence (DNA): TGTGCCAGCAGCGGGAAGACTAGTTTGAGGGAGACCCAGTACTTC.

This clone was recorded a few times. V is TRBV4-3 and J is TRBJ2-1; 9 positions match TRBD2. The junction had 13 bases not matched to a gene; V was cut back by 0 bases and J by 7 bases. The germline CDR1 and CDR2 sequences are LGHNA and YSLEER. The CDR3 runs 18 residues. CDR3 in DNA: TGCGCCAGCAGCCAAGAGGGCCCCGGCGGGGGGGCGGGTAATGAGCAGTTCTTC. This codes for CASSQEGPGGGAGNEQFF.

This clone was counted only a few times. The rearrangement joins TRBV9 to TRBJ1-5; tentatively, D is TRBD1 (6 bases). The CDR3 is 16 residues long. Deletions cut 2 bases from V and 5 bases from J, with 17 bases between. Germline V lookup: CDR1 SGDLS, CDR2 YYNGEE. The DNA for the CDR3 is TGTGCCAGCAGCGTGGGGAACAGGGAATTCCATCAGCCCCAGCATTTT. This sequence encodes CASSVGNREFHQPQHF.